These 30 T cell receptor beta chains were sequenced from one sample in a study of T cell clonality in common variable immunodeficiency. Study-level points and caveats: In common variable immunodeficiency, TCR beta chains reportedly carried fewer deletions and N-nucleotide insertions.

Assay used: immunoSEQ multiplex PCR; TCRdb lists only in-frame clones, some missing. This repertoire holds around 2,500 clones, and none appear only once. No antigen has been identified for these receptors. Sequencing input: peripheral blood mononuclear cells. All receptors come from a human donor with common variable immunodeficiency.

Relative to its sample, this clone is medium-sized. The CDR3 end is not reached by the read, which stops 3 residues before it; the germline J gene fills it in. The chain employs TRBV7-3 and TRBJ1-2, with D possibly TRBD1 on 5 matching bases. The CDR3 is 14 amino acids. V was shortened by 5 bases and J by 2 bases, with 12 bases between the two germline ends. The germline CDR1 and CDR2 sequences are SGHTA and FQGTGA. Here the CDR3 reads CASSPTGDNYGYTF. The CDR3 DNA, read in part, is TGTGCCAGCAGCCCCACAGGAGACAACTATGGC.

Relative to its sample, this clone is medium-sized (0.01 to 0.1%). The observed sequence ends 3 residues before the CDR3 terminus, with the missing tail filled in from the germline J gene. V gene TRBV27 combines with J gene TRBJ2-6; maybe TRBD1 (5 bases). V was cut by 5 bases and J by 5 bases, with 13 bases left in between. CDR3 length equals 15 residues. The V gene's germline CDR1 is MNHEY and CDR2 SMNVEV (reference sequence). The DNA read from the CDR3 is TGTGCCAGCAGTCCCCAGGGAATTAGGGCCAACGTC. It codes for CASSPQGIRANV. The CDR3 in its entirety is CASSPQGIRANVLTF.

This clone has a count of ten or more. The sequence runs out 3 residues before the end of the CDR3; the remainder is reconstructed from the germline J gene. Other DNA sequences in this sample translate to the same CDR3. The chain joins TRBV5-1 to TRBJ2-5, with D tentatively TRBD1 (6 bases). Trimming pared 8 bases from V and 7 bases from J, leaving 18 bases between. CDR1 is SGHRS, CDR2 YFSETQ, per germline. The CDR3 extends over 13 amino acids. CDR3 bases read: TGCGCCAGTCGGGACACCTCACGGGGGACC. It yields the protein CASRDTSRGT. The CDR3 as a whole reads CASRDTSRGTQYF.

Sample share makes this clone medium-sized (0.01 to 0.1%). The sequenced fragment ends 3 residues before the CDR3 boundary, so the rest is inferred from the germline J gene. The chain recombines TRBV7-3 with TRBJ2-1; TRBD2 might be the D (6 bases). There are 15 residues in the CDR3. With 0 bases removed from V and 7 bases from J, the gap between germline ends came to 13 bases. Germline V gives CDR1 SGHTA, CDR2 FQGTGA. The CDR3 bases that were read are TGTGCCAGCAGCTTAACCTCTCGGGCGGGGAATGAG. Translating gives CASSLTSRAGNE. The whole CDR3 reads CASSLTSRAGNEQFF.

This clone is medium-sized in the sample. The read terminates 3 residues ahead of where the CDR3 ends, so the germline J gene completes it. The genes are TRBV5-1 and TRBJ1-2, with a possible D match to TRBD1 (5 bases). CDR1 is SGHRS and CDR2 is YFSETQ in the germline V gene. With 9 bases removed from V and 6 bases from J, the gap between germline ends came to 21 bases. The CDR3 contains 14 residues. The CDR3 loop reads CATNGGLSGDGYTF. Partial CDR3 DNA: TGCGCCACCAACGGTGGCCTCTCGGGGGATGGC.

This clone is deemed medium-sized. The CDR3 end is not reached by the read, which stops 3 residues before it; the germline J gene fills it in. The rearrangement joins TRBV5-1 to TRBJ2-3, with 8 bases fitting TRBD2. The CDR3 totals 15 residues. Germline values: CDR1 SGHRS, CDR2 YFSETQ. The sequenced part of the CDR3 DNA is TGCGCCAGCAGCTTTGTAACGGGAGGGGTTGAGACG. Its translation is CASSFVTGGVET. The whole CDR3 sequence is CASSFVTGGVETQYF.

Comment on this clone: The read falls 3 residues short of the CDR3 end, and the missing part is taken from the germline J gene. The chain recombines TRBV19 with TRBJ2-1; no firm D call. The CDR3 covers 12 residues. V dropped 3 bases and J dropped 6 bases, with 6 bases sitting between them. The germline V gene encodes CDR1 LNHDA and CDR2 SQIVND (reference sequence). The CDR3 DNA, read in part, is TGTGCCAGTAGTATTGACTTCAATGAG. It translates to CASSIDFNE. In full, the CDR3 reads CASSIDFNEQFF.

This clone counts as medium-sized. The read halts 3 residues ahead of the CDR3 end, with the missing end drawn from the germline J gene. The chain combines TRBV2 with TRBJ1-2, with 7 bases fitting TRBD1. V shed 1 base, J shed 4 bases, and the junction held 3 bases outside the gene matches. Per the germline V gene, CDR1 is SNHLY and CDR2 is FYNNEI. This CDR3 has 14 amino acids. The CDR3 protein is CASSEGTGLYGYTF. The CDR3 DNA, read in part, is TGTGCCAGCAGTGAAGGGACAGGTCTCTATGGC. The variable domain in full, with the rest retrieved from reference TRBV2 and TRBJ1-2, is EPEVTQTPSHQVTQMGQEVILRCVPISNHLYFYWYRQILGQKVEFLVSFYNNEISEKSEIFDDQFSVERPDGSNFTLKIRSTKLEDSAMYFCASSEGTGLYGYTFGSGTRLTVV.

This clone was seen at least ten times. The CDR3 extends 3 residues past the end of the read, so its final part is completed from the germline J gene. The chain recombines TRBV27 with TRBJ2-6; 7 bases line up with TRBD1. Germline CDR1 is MNHEY and CDR2 is SMNVEV (reference sequence). Trimming took 6 bases from V and 0 from J; bases not matched to a gene: 8. There are 17 residues in the CDR3. This CDR3 is CASSRGTPISGANVLTF. Incomplete CDR3 DNA: TGTGCCAGCAGCAGGGGGACGCCTATCTCTGGGGCCAACGTC.

This clone is classed as medium-sized (0.01 to 0.1%). The CDR3 end is not reached by the read, which stops 3 residues before it; the germline J gene fills it in. The chain has TRBV9 and TRBJ1-2, with TRBD1 matching 9 bases. The CDR3 extends over 14 amino acids. V lost 3 bases, J lost 7 bases, and 7 bases stayed unmatched. The germline V gene encodes CDR1 SGDLS and CDR2 YYNGEE. The part of the CDR3 DNA that was read is TGTGCCAGCAGCGAGGGACAGGGCCTAGGTGGC. Protein: CASSEGQGLGG. The full-length CDR3 reads as CASSEGQGLGGYTF.

This clone is medium-sized in the sample. The CDR3 end is not reached by the read, which stops 3 residues before it; the germline J gene fills it in. This sequence joins TRBV4-1 and TRBJ2-5; D uncertain. The CDR3 totals 14 residues. Germline V gene sequence: CDR1 MGHRA, CDR2 YSYEKL. The V end lost 4 bases, the J end lost 4 bases, and 13 bases lay between the germline ends. CDR3 sequence: CASSRTGFGETQYF. The DNA read from the CDR3 is TGCGCCAGCAGCCGTACCGGTTTCGGAGAGACC.

Within the sample, this clone is medium-sized. Coverage ceases 3 residues before the CDR3 finishes, and the germline J gene fills in the end. The V call is TRBV5-1, the J call TRBJ1-1; the match to TRBD1 covers 8 bases. The CDR3 runs 17 residues. The germline gives CDR1 SGHRS, CDR2 YFSETQ. The DNA read from the CDR3 is TGCGCCAGCAGCAAAGGCCAGACAGGGGATTCTGTAGTGAAA. This translates into CASSKGQTGDSVVK. The entire CDR3 sequence reads CASSKGQTGDSVVKAFF.

This clone was detected ten times or more. Coverage ceases 3 residues before the CDR3 finishes, and the germline J gene fills in the end. This chain uses TRBV20-1 with TRBJ2-7, with D maybe TRBD2 (6 bases). The CDR3 loop spans 13 amino acids. The ends were cut back, 6 bases at V and 0 bases at J, with 12 bases in the middle. Germline V gene sequence: CDR1 DFQATT, CDR2 SNEGSKA (reference sequence). This CDR3 reads CSASRTTSYEQYF. The DNA read from the CDR3 is TGCAGTGCCTCGAGGACTACCTCCTACGAG.

This clone was seen ten or more times. The observed sequence ends 3 residues before the CDR3 terminus, with the missing tail filled in from the germline J gene. The genes are TRBV27 and TRBJ2-2, with D tentatively TRBD2 (6 bases). Trimming took off 8 bases at V and 6 bases at J, with 10 bases between the two ends. This CDR3 is built from 12 residues. Germline CDR1 and CDR2: MNHEY and SMNVEV (reference sequence). CDR3 sequence: CASARRAGELFF. The CDR3 DNA, read in part, is TGTGCCAGCGCCCGGAGGGCCGGGGAG.

This clone appeared many times. The CDR3 end falls 3 residues outside the read, so it is completed with the germline J gene. V and J are TRBV19 and TRBJ2-3; D might be TRBD1 (5 bases). CDR1 is LNHDA, CDR2 SQIVND, per germline (reference sequence). This CDR3 is 14 amino acids long. The V and J ends lost 5 bases and 1 base respectively, with 10 bases between them. The covered CDR3 bases are TGTGCCAGTAGTGTATCCAGGGGCACAGATACG. This gives the protein CASSVSRGTDT. Given in full, the CDR3 is CASSVSRGTDTQYF.

By share, this clone counts as medium-sized. The CDR3 goes on 3 residues after the read ends, and that part is filled in from the germline J gene. The chain uses TRBV20-1 and TRBJ1-1, with D unclear. The CDR3 totals 13 residues. Germline-derived CDR1 and CDR2 are DFQATT and SNEGSKA (reference sequence). The ends were cut back, 6 bases at V and 1 base at J, with 12 bases in the middle. CDR3: CSAGGPANTEAFF. The CDR3 bases that were read are TGCAGTGCCGGTGGGCCGGCGAACACTGAA.

This clone was seen many times. CDR3: CASSPRPAGAGEKLFF. The part of the CDR3 DNA that was read is TGTGCCAGCAGTCCCCGACCCGCAGGGGCTGGTGAAAAA. The V and J genes are TRBV12-3 or TRBV12-4 and TRBJ1-4; a weak D match, TRBD1 (6 bases). The missing CDR3 end, 3 residues past where the read stops, is filled in from the germline J gene. Trimming stripped 5 bases from V and 7 bases from J, with 20 bases between. This CDR3 is 16 amino acids long.

By its share, this clone is medium-sized (0.01 to 0.1%). Read data end 3 residues before the CDR3 end; the end is taken from the germline J gene. The chain carries TRBV19 and TRBJ2-1; D remains ambiguous. This CDR3 is built from 14 residues. Germline values: CDR1 LNHDA, CDR2 SQIVND (reference sequence). The germline V and J ends were trimmed by 1 base and 4 bases, with 8 bases remaining between them. The DNA read from the CDR3 is TGTGCCAGTAGTATAGCCCAGGCATACAATGAG. Amino acids: CASSIAQAYNE. The CDR3 reads in full as CASSIAQAYNEQFF.

This clone was seen repeatedly, ten times or more. The read comes to an end 3 residues before the CDR3 does, leaving the germline J gene to fill in the end. The gene calls are TRBV5-4 and TRBJ2-5; 10 bases agree with TRBD1. The CDR3 runs 15 residues. The J segment lost 5 bases and the V segment lost 3 bases, leaving 7 bases of the junction unmatched. CDR1 is SGHNT, CDR2 YYREEE, per germline (reference sequence). The chain's CDR3 is CASSSETGGRETQYF. CDR3 DNA, as far as it was read: TGTGCCAGCAGCTCAGAGACAGGGGGCCGGGAGACC.

This clone is labeled medium-sized. The read comes to an end 3 residues before the CDR3 does, leaving the germline J gene to fill in the end. The V gene is TRBV11-2, the J gene TRBJ2-5; D might be TRBD2 (5 bases). The V and J ends lost 6 bases and 4 bases respectively, with 6 bases between them. Germline V gives CDR1 SGHAT, CDR2 FQNNGV. CDR3 length: 11 residues. CDR3 DNA (partial): TGTGCCAGCAGGAGCGGAGAGACC. It yields the protein CASRSGET. The full-length CDR3 reads as CASRSGETQYF.

At least ten counts were recorded for this clone. The CDR3 end lies 3 residues beyond the end of the read and is filled in from the germline J gene. The chain recombines TRBV12-3 or TRBV12-4 with TRBJ2-7; D ambiguous. Trimming shortened V by 6 bases and J by 0 bases, and 15 bases separated the two germline ends. The CDR3 loop spans 15 amino acids. The CDR3 spells CASSSTASGSYEQYF. Partial CDR3 DNA: TGTGCCAGCAGCTCTACGGCATCGGGCTCCTACGAG.

There are a few counts of this clone. The read is 3 residues too short to cover the CDR3 end, so that end is filled in from the germline J gene. The V and J genes are TRBV30 and TRBJ2-7; the D gene is possibly TRBD2 (6 bases). The germline V and J ends were trimmed by 8 bases and 3 bases, with 23 bases remaining between them. This CDR3 region has 15 residues. The germline V gene encodes CDR1 GTSNPN and CDR2 SVGIG (reference sequence). Partial CDR3 DNA: TGTGCCGGGGGATCCGTCGGGGGACCTGGCTACGAG. Amino acids: CAGGSVGGPGYE. The CDR3 in full is CAGGSVGGPGYEQYF.

By sample fraction, this clone is medium-sized (0.01 to 0.1%). The CDR3 extends 3 residues past the end of the read, so its final part is completed from the germline J gene. The chain couples TRBV29-1 to TRBJ1-2; 9 bases match TRBD1. The germline V gene has CDR1 SQVTM and CDR2 ANQGSEA. CDR3 length: 13 amino acids. Here the CDR3 reads CSVVVQGARGYTF. The part of the CDR3 DNA that was read is TGCAGCGTTGTCGTACAGGGGGCAAGAGGC.

A remark on this clone: The read comes to an end 3 residues before the CDR3 does, leaving the germline J gene to fill in the end. V and J are TRBV23-1 and TRBJ2-7; 9 nucleotides align to TRBD1. TRBV23-1 is labeled an ORF, and its function is uncertain. V lost 6 bases, J lost 5 bases, and 5 bases stayed unmatched. CDR3 length equals 13 residues. The CDR3 here is CASSRDRDHEQYF. The sequenced CDR3 bases are TGCGCCAGCAGCCGGGACAGGGACCACGAG.

Remarks on this clone: The read comes to an end 3 residues before the CDR3 does, leaving the germline J gene to fill in the end. The chain employs TRBV30 and TRBJ2-2; 8 bases are shared with TRBD1. CDR1 and CDR2 (germline): GTSNPN, SVGIG (reference sequence). The CDR3 sequence is 12 residues long. V shed 5 bases, J shed 4 bases, and the junction held 0 bases outside the gene matches. The CDR3 sequence is CAWGQGTGELFF. The part of the CDR3 DNA that was read is TGTGCCTGGGGACAGGGCACCGGGGAG. Full variable domain (remainder filled in from reference TRBV30 and TRBJ2-2): SQTIHQWPATLVQPVGSPLSLECTVEGTSNPNLYWYRQAAGRGLQLLFYSVGIGQISSEVPQNLSASRPQDRQFILSSKKLLLSDSGFYLCAWGQGTGELFFGEGSRLTVL.

In this sample, this clone is medium-sized. Its ends do not fully match the called genes, so a read error is possible. Coverage ceases 3 residues before the CDR3 finishes, and the germline J gene fills in the end. V is TRBV7-7 and J is TRBJ2-5, with D unclear. The V gene's germline CDR1 is SSHAT and CDR2 FNYEAQ (reference sequence). This CDR3 is 16 amino acids long. This CDR3 reads CASSKGPTPSNRTQYF. The part of the CDR3 DNA that was read is TGTGCTAGCAGCAAAGGCCCGACACCTTCCAATAGGACC.

Relative to its sample, this clone is medium-sized. The read halts 3 residues ahead of the CDR3 end, with the missing end drawn from the germline J gene. V is TRBV7-9 and J is TRBJ1-1; D possibly corresponds to TRBD1 (5 bases). V was trimmed by 5 bases and J by 0 bases, leaving 10 bases between them. CDR3 length: 14 residues. Germline lookup yields CDR1 SEHNR and CDR2 FQNEAQ (reference sequence). The part of the CDR3 DNA that was read is TGTGCCAGCAGCCATGGGGGGATGAACACTGAA. Translation gives CASSHGGMNTE. The CDR3, in full, reads CASSHGGMNTEAFF.

By sample share, this clone is medium-sized. The CDR3 extends 3 residues past the end of the read, so its final part is completed from the germline J gene. The gene calls are TRBV20-1 and TRBJ2-6; 8 bases align to TRBD1. The CDR3 is 19 amino acids. Germline CDR1 and CDR2: DFQATT and SNEGSKA (reference sequence). The J segment lost 4 bases and the V segment lost 0 bases, leaving 14 bases of the junction unmatched. This CDR3 is CSARDRSWQGAPGANVLTF. CDR3 DNA (partial): TGCAGTGCTAGAGATCGTAGTTGGCAGGGGGCGCCGGGGGCCAACGTC.

This clone came up a few times. The CDR3 goes on 3 residues after the read ends, and that part is filled in from the germline J gene. The chain joins TRBV19 to TRBJ2-1; 7 bases map to TRBD2. From germline, CDR1 is LNHDA and CDR2 SQIVND (reference sequence). V gave up 4 bases and J gave up 2 bases; unmatched junction bases: 11. There are 17 residues in the CDR3. CDR3 DNA, as far as it was read: TGTGCCAGTAGTAACGCCCCTGGACTAGTTACCTACAATGAG. It specifies CASSNAPGLVTYNE. The entire CDR3 protein reads CASSNAPGLVTYNEQFF.

Note on this clone: The read is 3 residues too short to cover the CDR3 end, so that end is filled in from the germline J gene. V is TRBV2 and J is TRBJ1-6; unclear D gene. The CDR3 totals 14 residues. CDR1 SNHLY and CDR2 FYNNEI come from the germline V gene. Trimming took 5 bases from V and 4 from J, leaving 9 bases between them. Incomplete CDR3 DNA: TGTGCCAGCAGTCCGAGCCGTTATAATTCACCC. Encoded protein: CASSPSRYNSP. The CDR3, in full, reads CASSPSRYNSPLHF.